These 28 T cell receptor beta chains were all obtained from the same sample, sequenced in a study of shared clonotypes between healthy human individuals. Sequenced by immunoSEQ multiplex PCR; TCRdb stores in-frame clones only, minus some. Of around 1.6 million clones listed, around 98% are singletons. The material sequenced was naive CD4+ T cells sorted from blood. Subset: CD45RA+ positively selected. These receptors all stem from a young man in good health.

For this clone: Additional DNA sequences in this sample encode the identical CDR3. The chain couples TRBV29-1 to TRBJ2-3; no firm D call. The V and J ends lost 6 bases and 2 bases respectively, with 6 bases between them. CDR1 is SQVTM and CDR2 is ANQGSEA in the germline V gene. The CDR3 is 11 amino acids. CDR3 bases: TGCAGCGTAGGCTTCACAGATACGCAGTATTTT. Translation gives CSVGFTDTQYF.

The V gene is TRBV6-1, the J gene TRBJ1-1, with D maybe TRBD1 (5 bases). This CDR3 has 13 amino acids. V dropped 8 bases and J dropped 2 bases, with 12 bases sitting between them. The germline V gene encodes CDR1 MNHNS and CDR2 SASEGT. In nucleotides, the CDR3 is TGTGCCAGCCATGGGACTTTCAACACTGAAGCTTTCTTT. Its protein product is CASHGTFNTEAFF.

The V gene is TRBV15, the J gene TRBJ2-7; tentatively, D is TRBD2 (6 bases). Trimming took 0 bases from V and 2 from J, leaving 14 bases between them. The CDR3 has 16 amino acids. Per the germline V gene, CDR1 is LNHNV and CDR2 is YYDKDF (reference sequence). CDR3 sequence (DNA): TGTGCCACCAGCAGAGATAACACCCCGGGGGCCTACGAGCAGTACTTC. It translates to CATSRDNTPGAYEQYF. Complete variable domain (other parts from reference TRBV15 and TRBJ2-7): DAMVIQNPRYQVTQFGKPVTLSCSQTLNHNVMYWYQQKSSQAPKLLFHYYDKDFNNEADTPDNFQSRRPNTSFCFLDIRSPGLGDTAMYLCATSRDNTPGAYEQYFGPGTRLTVT.

The CDR3, as DNA: TGTGCCAGCAGCGCCCCGACGGGCTATGAGCAGTTCTTC. As protein: CASSAPTGYEQFF. This sequence joins TRBV25-1 and TRBJ2-1; D call uncertain. This CDR3 has 13 amino acids. Trimming removed 6 bases at V and 8 bases at J, with 14 bases between. Germline assignment: CDR1 MGHDK and CDR2 SYGVNS.

The chain recombines TRBV18 with TRBJ2-3, with D possibly matching TRBD2 (5 bases). Per the germline V gene, CDR1 is KGHSH and CDR2 is LQKENI. Trimming took 2 bases from V and 6 from J, leaving 9 bases between them. The CDR3 runs to 13 residues. Here the CDR3 DNA reads TGTGCCAGCTCACCAGACGGGGTCGATACGCAGTATTTT. It specifies CASSPDGVDTQYF.

The V call is TRBV4-1, the J call TRBJ2-7; TRBD2 agrees at 7 bases. CDR1 and CDR2 (germline): MGHRA, YSYEKL. This CDR3 spans 14 amino acids. V was pared by 4 bases and J by 0 bases, with 3 bases of the junction left unmatched. The CDR3 nucleotides are TGCGCCAGCAGCCGGGGACTACTCTCCTACGAGCAGTACTTC. It codes for CASSRGLLSYEQYF.

V usage is TRBV6-4 and J usage is TRBJ2-2; D is ambiguous. V gave up 6 bases and J gave up 7 bases, with 12 bases separating them. The CDR3 is 13 amino acids. CDR1 is MRHNA, CDR2 SNTAGT, per germline. The DNA for the CDR3 is TGTGCCAGCAGCCCACGGGCGTACGGGGAGCTGTTTTTT. This gives the protein CASSPRAYGELFF.

The gene calls are TRBV5-4 and TRBJ2-3; the match to TRBD2 covers 11 bases. The germline gives CDR1 SGHNT, CDR2 YYREEE (reference sequence). Trimming took 0 bases from V and 3 from J; bases not matched to a gene: 6. This CDR3 region has 17 residues. CDR3 bases: TGTGCCAGCAGCTTGGAGGTATCTAGCGGGGGGACAGATACGCAGTATTTT. This encodes CASSLEVSSGGTDTQYF.

The chain links TRBV25-1 to TRBJ2-7, with 8 nucleotides matching TRBD1. The CDR3 length is 15 residues. V lost 4 bases to trimming and J lost 2 bases; unmatched junction nucleotides: 7. Germline V gene data show CDR1 as MGHDK and CDR2 as SYGVNS. The CDR3 coding sequence is TGTGCCAGCAGTGGGGGACAGGTCAGACCCTACGAGCAGTACTTC. It translates to CASSGGQVRPYEQYF.

The chain couples TRBV28 to TRBJ2-1; 7 bases align to TRBD2. The trim removed 3 bases at V and 2 bases at J, leaving 4 bases unmatched. Germline V CDR1 and CDR2: MDHEN, SYDVKM. This CDR3 is built from 15 residues. CDR3: CASSLAGATYNEQFF. The DNA of the CDR3 is TGTGCCAGCAGTTTGGCGGGAGCGACCTACAATGAGCAGTTCTTC.

V and J are TRBV28 and TRBJ2-5; no clear D gene. Germline V CDR1 and CDR2: MDHEN, SYDVKM. The CDR3 is 15 residues long. Trimming took off 7 bases at V and 2 bases at J, with 17 bases between the two ends. CDR3 sequence reads: CASISLKGVQETQYF. The CDR3 nucleotides read TGTGCCAGCATTTCCCTTAAGGGCGTGCAAGAGACCCAGTACTTC.

V usage is TRBV14 and J usage is TRBJ2-1; no definite D call. V was trimmed by 4 bases and J by 4 bases, leaving 17 bases between them. The germline V gene encodes CDR1 SGHDN and CDR2 FVKESK. The CDR3 loop spans 16 amino acids. The CDR3 loop reads CASSLDVGLGYNEQFF. CDR3 nucleotide sequence: TGTGCCAGCAGCCTGGACGTGGGATTAGGGTACAATGAGCAGTTCTTC.

This chain links TRBV25-1 with TRBJ2-3; tentatively, D is TRBD2 (6 bases). Germline assignment: CDR1 MGHDK and CDR2 SYGVNS. V shed 1 base and J shed 1 base, with 12 bases lying between them. This CDR3 is 16 amino acids long. CDR3 bases: TGTGCCAGCAGTGAATTGGGGGGAGGACGCACAGATACGCAGTATTTT. This sequence encodes CASSELGGGRTDTQYF.

V and J are TRBV15 and TRBJ1-1; D remains unclear. The CDR3 has 12 amino acids. Germline values: CDR1 LNHNV, CDR2 YYDKDF (reference sequence). V shed 2 bases and J shed 7 bases, with 8 bases lying between them. CDR3 sequence reads: CATSRSPIEAFF. CDR3 nucleotide sequence: TGTGCCACCAGCAGATCCCCTATTGAAGCTTTCTTT.

V gene TRBV15 combines with J gene TRBJ2-3; D is possibly TRBD1 (5 bases). This CDR3 comprises 16 residues. V shed 5 bases and J shed 0 bases, with 15 bases lying between them. CDR1 and CDR2 from the germline V gene are LNHNV and YYDKDF (reference sequence). CDR3: CATSVRQIPSTDTQYF. The CDR3 nucleotides are TGTGCCACCAGCGTTCGACAGATACCTAGCACAGATACGCAGTATTTT.

On this clone: Other DNA sequences in the sample encode the same CDR3. The chain couples TRBV28 to TRBJ2-7; 9 bases are shared with TRBD1. CDR3 length equals 13 residues. Germline V gene data show CDR1 as MDHEN and CDR2 as SYDVKM. The junction had 3 bases not matched to a gene; V was cut back by 5 bases and J by 4 bases. DNA of the CDR3: TGTGCCAGCAGTCCTGGACAGGGGTACGAGCAGTACTTC. Amino acid sequence: CASSPGQGYEQYF.

The rearrangement joins TRBV5-4 to TRBJ1-2; D unresolved. The CDR3 sequence is 14 residues long. CDR1 SGHNT and CDR2 YYREEE come from the germline V gene (reference sequence). Trimming took 4 bases from V and 9 from J, leaving 19 bases between them. The CDR3 protein is CASSRIVGIDRYTF. The CDR3 bases are TGTGCCAGCAGCCGGATTGTCGGAATAGATCGCTACACCTTC.

This chain connects TRBV5-1 to TRBJ2-1; 11 bases map to TRBD2. The CDR3 extends over 16 amino acids. V lost 4 bases and J lost 4; bases outside the gene matches: 7. In germline, CDR1 is SGHRS, CDR2 YFSETQ. The CDR3 protein is CASSGGWTSGYNEQFF. The CDR3 DNA reads TGCGCCAGCAGCGGGGGGTGGACTAGCGGGTACAATGAGCAGTTCTTC. Full variable domain (remainder filled in from reference TRBV5-1 and TRBJ2-1): KAGVTQTPRYLIKTRGQQVTLSCSPISGHRSVSWYQQTPGQGLQFLFEYFSETQRNKGNFPGRFSGRQFSNSRSEMNVSTLELGDSALYLCASSGGWTSGYNEQFFGPGTRLTVL.

The chain joins TRBV6-5 to TRBJ2-5; 7 positions match TRBD2. Germline-derived CDR1 and CDR2 are MNHEY and SVGAGI. The CDR3 loop spans 11 amino acids. V dropped 8 bases and J dropped 5; count of bases not matched to a gene: 2. The CDR3 sequence: CASGEGETQYF. The DNA for the CDR3 is TGTGCCAGCGGGGAGGGGGAGACCCAGTACTTC.

To note about this clone: A junction end diverges from the germline sequence, so it may reflect a read error. The V and J genes are TRBV6-1 and TRBJ2-1; D not resolved. CDR3 length: 15 residues. CDR1 is MNHNS and CDR2 is SASEGT in the germline V gene. This CDR3 reads CASREALGRYNEQFF. CDR3 bases: TGTGCCAGCAGAGAAGCTCTCGGTAGATACAATGAGCAGTTCTTC.

The chain carries TRBV18 and TRBJ2-7; 10 bases are shared with TRBD1. The J segment lost 1 base and the V segment lost 3 bases, leaving 3 bases of the junction unmatched. This CDR3 comprises 15 residues. Germline V CDR1 and CDR2: KGHSH, LQKENI. The CDR3 coding sequence is TGTGCCAGCTCACCCGGACAGGGGGTTTCCTACGAGCAGTACTTC. Residues: CASSPGQGVSYEQYF. The whole variable domain, remainder taken from reference TRBV18 and TRBJ2-7, is NAGVMQNPRHLVRRRGQEARLRCSPMKGHSHVYWYRQLPEEGLKFMVYLQKENIIDESGMPKERFSAEFPKEGPSILRIQQVVRGDSAAYFCASSPGQGVSYEQYFGPGTRLTVT.

In the case of this clone: The sample contains more than one DNA sequence encoding this CDR3. The chain employs TRBV18 and TRBJ2-1; D call uncertain. Germline CDR1 and CDR2: KGHSH and LQKENI. Trimming left V 2 bases short and J 4 bases short, with 9 bases between. The CDR3 runs to 14 residues. In DNA form, the CDR3 reads TGTGCCAGCTCACCAAGTACGGAATACAATGAGCAGTTCTTC. The encoded protein is CASSPSTEYNEQFF.

CDR3 in amino acids: CASSPLGRTYNEQFF. As DNA, the CDR3 is TGTGCCAGCAGTCCCCTCGGGCGGACCTACAATGAGCAGTTCTTC. The chain combines TRBV27 with TRBJ2-1; no clear D. V lost 5 bases to trimming and J lost 2 bases, with 13 bases between them. Germline V lookup: CDR1 MNHEY, CDR2 SMNVEV (reference sequence). There are 15 residues in the CDR3.

The gene calls are TRBV9 and TRBJ2-7; 12 nucleotides align to TRBD2. The CDR3 extends over 15 amino acids. V lost 5 bases and J lost 5; bases outside the gene matches: 8. Looked up from germline, CDR1 is SGDLS and CDR2 is YYNGEE. Here the CDR3 reads CASSPRTSGDDEQYF. The DNA for the CDR3 is TGTGCCAGCAGTCCACGGACTAGCGGGGACGACGAGCAGTACTTC.

The gene calls are TRBV7-2 and TRBJ2-5; tentatively, D is TRBD1 (6 bases). The V and J ends lost 4 bases and 5 bases respectively, with 11 bases between them. Germline assignment: CDR1 SGHTA and CDR2 FQGNSA. This CDR3 has 13 residues. The CDR3 is CASSYQGLETQYF. CDR3 nucleotide sequence: TGTGCCAGCAGCTACCAGGGGCTGGAGACCCAGTACTTC. Together with reference TRBV7-2 and TRBJ2-5, the CDR3 gives the full variable domain: GAGVSQSPSNKVTEKGKDVELRCDPISGHTALYWYRQSLGQGLEFLIYFQGNSAPDKSGLPSDRFSAERTGGSVSTLTIQRTQQEDSAVYLCASSYQGLETQYFGPGTRLLVL.

J is TRBJ2-1 and V is TRBV2; D is perhaps TRBD1 or TRBD2 (5 bases each). CDR1 is SNHLY, CDR2 FYNNEI, per germline. The CDR3 totals 16 residues. Trimming cost V 3 bases and J 1 base, with 13 bases left between them. Here the CDR3 reads CASSERRRQSYNEQFF. The CDR3 DNA follows: TGTGCCAGCAGTGAGAGGAGGAGACAGTCCTACAATGAGCAGTTCTTC.

This clone occurred once. The sample contains more than one DNA sequence encoding this CDR3. The genes are TRBV6-1 and TRBJ2-7; 11 bases map to TRBD2. This CDR3 spans 15 amino acids. Trimming at V came to 4 bases and at J to 1 base, leaving 3 bases not matched to a gene. CDR1 MNHNS and CDR2 SASEGT come from the germline V gene. The DNA of the CDR3 is TGTGCCAGCAGTGCCACTAGCGGGAGTTCCTACGAGCAGTACTTC. Protein product: CASSATSGSSYEQYF.

A word on this clone: At one end the junction does not follow the germline gene, possibly because of a read error. This chain joins TRBV7-2 and TRBJ2-2; a weak D match, TRBD2 (5 bases). The CDR3 is 14 amino acids. The germline V gene has CDR1 SGHTA and CDR2 FQGNSA. CDR3 sequence: CASSLTASTGELFF. The DNA of the CDR3 is TGTGCCAGCAGCTTAACCGCTAGCACCGGAGAGCTGTTTTTT.